Below, one TCR beta chain is given with its context. Germline V gene sequence: CDR1 SGHTA, CDR2 FQGNSA. This CDR3 comprises 16 residues. Germline trimming cut 1 base from V and 4 bases from J; bases unmatched to any gene: 4. Using its own MiXCR run on the RT-PCR reads, TCRdb lists one record per CDR3 protein. The sample includes hundreds of thousands of distinct CDR3 sequences, 13% to 15% of them seen just once. The chain employs TRBV7-2 and TRBJ1-4; TRBD1 matches at 9 bases. Sequencing input: memory CD4+ T cells from blood. The clonotype comes from a female donor in good health, serving as a healthy control. The CDR3 DNA is TGTGCCAGCAGCTTAGATGCGGGACAGGGTAATGAAAAACTGTTTTTT. Amino acids: CASSLDAGQGNEKLFF.